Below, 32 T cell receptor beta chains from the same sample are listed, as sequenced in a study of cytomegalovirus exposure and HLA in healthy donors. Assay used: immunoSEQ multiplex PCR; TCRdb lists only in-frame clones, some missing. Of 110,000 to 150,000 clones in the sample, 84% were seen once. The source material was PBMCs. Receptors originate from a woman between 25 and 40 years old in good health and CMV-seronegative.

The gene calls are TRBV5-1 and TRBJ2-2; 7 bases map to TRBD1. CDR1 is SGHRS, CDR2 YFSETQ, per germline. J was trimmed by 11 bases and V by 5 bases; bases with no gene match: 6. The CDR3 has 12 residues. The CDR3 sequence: CASSHGQAELFF. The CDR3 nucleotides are TGCGCCAGCAGTCATGGACAGGCAGAGCTGTTTTTT.

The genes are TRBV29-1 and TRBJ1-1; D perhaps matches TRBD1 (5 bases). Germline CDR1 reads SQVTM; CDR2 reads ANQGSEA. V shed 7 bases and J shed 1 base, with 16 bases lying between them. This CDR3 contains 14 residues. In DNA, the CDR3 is TGCAGCGCCGCGGTTTCGGGGGGGAACACTGAAGCTTTCTTT. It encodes CSAAVSGGNTEAFF.

The CDR3 protein is CASSLDPGLAPDEQFF. The CDR3 coding sequence is TGTGCCAGCAGCTTAGATCCGGGACTAGCTCCCGATGAGCAGTTCTTC. V usage is TRBV7-9 and J usage is TRBJ2-1; the match to TRBD2 covers 9 bases. Germline lookup yields CDR1 SEHNR and CDR2 FQNEAQ (reference sequence). V trimming: 1 base; J trimming: 8 bases; junction bases outside the gene matches: 9. This CDR3 contains 16 residues.

The CDR3 bases are TGTGCCAGCGGTAATCGGGGGATCGGAAAACTGTTTTTT. It encodes CASGNRGIGKLFF. This chain joins TRBV6-1 and TRBJ1-4; D is perhaps TRBD1 (5 bases). CDR3 length: 13 residues. Per germline, CDR1 MNHNS and CDR2 SASEGT. The V and J ends lost 8 bases and 10 bases respectively, with 17 bases between them.

The CDR3 is CASSLVAGATRDTQYF. The CDR3 DNA is TGTGCCAGCAGCTTAGTCGCGGGGGCCACCCGGGATACGCAGTATTTT. The chain carries TRBV13 and TRBJ2-3, with a possible D match to TRBD2 (7 bases). The CDR3 totals 16 residues. Trimming shortened V by 1 base and J by 6 bases, and 17 bases separated the two germline ends. Germline V gives CDR1 PRHDT, CDR2 FYEKMQ (reference sequence).

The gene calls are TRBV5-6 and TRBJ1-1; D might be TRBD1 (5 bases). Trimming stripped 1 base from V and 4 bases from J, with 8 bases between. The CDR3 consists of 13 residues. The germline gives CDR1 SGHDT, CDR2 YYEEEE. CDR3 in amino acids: CASSLPGSTEAFF. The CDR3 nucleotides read TGTGCCAGCAGCTTGCCAGGGTCCACTGAAGCTTTCTTT.

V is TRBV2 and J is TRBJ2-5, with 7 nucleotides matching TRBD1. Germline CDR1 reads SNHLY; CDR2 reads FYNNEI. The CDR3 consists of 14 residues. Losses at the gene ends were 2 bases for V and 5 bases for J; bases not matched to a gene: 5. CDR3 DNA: TGTGCCAGCAGTGAAAGGTTCAGGGGGGAGACCCAGTACTTC. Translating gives CASSERFRGETQYF. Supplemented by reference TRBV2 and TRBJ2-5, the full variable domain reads EPEVTQTPSHQVTQMGQEVILRCVPISNHLYFYWYRQILGQKVEFLVSFYNNEISEKSEIFDDQFSVERPDGSNFTLKIRSTKLEDSAMYFCASSERFRGETQYFGPGTRLLVL.

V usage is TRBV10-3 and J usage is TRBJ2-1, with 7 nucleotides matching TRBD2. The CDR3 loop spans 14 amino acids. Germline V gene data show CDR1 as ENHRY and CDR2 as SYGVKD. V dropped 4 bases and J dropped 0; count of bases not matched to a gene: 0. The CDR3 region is CAISAGGSYNEQFF. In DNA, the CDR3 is TGTGCCATCAGTGCGGGGGGCTCCTACAATGAGCAGTTCTTC.

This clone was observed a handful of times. CDR3 in DNA: TGTGCCAGCAGCGTAGGATCTGGGGGGACAGGTGTACAAGAGACCCAGTACTTC. As protein: CASSVGSGGTGVQETQYF. The chain uses TRBV9 and TRBJ2-5, with 8 bases fitting TRBD1. CDR3 size: 18 residues. V shed 0 bases and J 2 bases; nucleotides not matched to a gene: 12. Germline V lookup: CDR1 SGDLS, CDR2 YYNGEE.

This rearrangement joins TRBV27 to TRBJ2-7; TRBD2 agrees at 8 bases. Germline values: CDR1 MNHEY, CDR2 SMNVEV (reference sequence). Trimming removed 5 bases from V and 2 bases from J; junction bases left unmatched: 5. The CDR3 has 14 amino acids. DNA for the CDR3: TGTGCCAGCAGTACCCGGGGGGGGCCCTACGAGCAGTACTTC. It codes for CASSTRGGPYEQYF.

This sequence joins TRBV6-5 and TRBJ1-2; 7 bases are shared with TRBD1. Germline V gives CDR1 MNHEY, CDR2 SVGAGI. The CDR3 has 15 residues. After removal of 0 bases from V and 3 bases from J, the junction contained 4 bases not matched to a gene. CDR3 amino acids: CASSYSTGRDYGYTF. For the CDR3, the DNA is TGTGCCAGCAGTTACTCGACAGGGCGGGACTATGGCTACACCTTC.

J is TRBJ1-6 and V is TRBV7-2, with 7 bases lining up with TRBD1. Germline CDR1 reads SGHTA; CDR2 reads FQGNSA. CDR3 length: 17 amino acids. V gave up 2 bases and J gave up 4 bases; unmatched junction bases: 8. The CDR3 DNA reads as TGTGCCAGCAGCTTACGCGACAGGGTCCGTTATAATTCACCCCTCCACTTT. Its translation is CASSLRDRVRYNSPLHF.

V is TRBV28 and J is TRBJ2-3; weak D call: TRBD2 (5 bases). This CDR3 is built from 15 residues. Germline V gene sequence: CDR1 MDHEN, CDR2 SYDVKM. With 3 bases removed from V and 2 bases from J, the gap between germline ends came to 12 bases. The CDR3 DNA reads TGTGCCAGCAGTTTTTTGGACCGGGACACAGATACGCAGTATTTT. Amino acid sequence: CASSFLDRDTDTQYF. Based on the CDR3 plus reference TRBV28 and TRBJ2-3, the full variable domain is DVKVTQSSRYLVKRTGEKVFLECVQDMDHENMFWYRQDPGLGLRLIYFSYDVKMKEKGDIPEGYSVSREKKERFSLILESASTNQTSMYLCASSFLDRDTDTQYFGPGTRLTVL.

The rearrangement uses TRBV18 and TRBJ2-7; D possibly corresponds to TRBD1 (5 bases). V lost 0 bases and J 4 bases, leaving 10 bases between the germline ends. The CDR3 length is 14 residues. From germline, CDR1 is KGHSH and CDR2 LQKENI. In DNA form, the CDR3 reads TGTGCCAGCTCACCACCGAAGGGGCGGTACGAGCAGTACTTC. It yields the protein CASSPPKGRYEQYF. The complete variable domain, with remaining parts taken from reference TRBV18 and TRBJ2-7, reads NAGVMQNPRHLVRRRGQEARLRCSPMKGHSHVYWYRQLPEEGLKFMVYLQKENIIDESGMPKERFSAEFPKEGPSILRIQQVVRGDSAAYFCASSPPKGRYEQYFGPGTRLTVT.

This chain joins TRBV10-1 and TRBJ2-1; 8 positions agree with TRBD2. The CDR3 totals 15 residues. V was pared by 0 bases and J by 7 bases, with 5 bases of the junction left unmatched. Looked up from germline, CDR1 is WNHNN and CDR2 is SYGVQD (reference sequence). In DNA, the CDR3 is TGCGCCAGCAGTGAGTCTCGGGGGGGCCCGAATGAGCAGTTCTTC. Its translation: CASSESRGGPNEQFF.

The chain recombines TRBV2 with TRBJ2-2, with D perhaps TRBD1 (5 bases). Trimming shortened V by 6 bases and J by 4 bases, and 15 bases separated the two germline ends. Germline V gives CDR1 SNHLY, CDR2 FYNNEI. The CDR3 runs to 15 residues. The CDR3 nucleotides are TGTGCCAGCAGAACAGGATCCCCCGTCACCGGGGAGCTGTTTTTT. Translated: CASRTGSPVTGELFF.

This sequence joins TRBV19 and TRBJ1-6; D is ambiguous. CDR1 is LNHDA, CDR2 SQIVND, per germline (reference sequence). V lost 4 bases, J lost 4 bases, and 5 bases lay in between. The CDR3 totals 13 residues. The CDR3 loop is CASSTLYNSPLHF. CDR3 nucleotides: TGTGCCAGTAGTACCCTTTATAATTCACCCCTCCACTTT.

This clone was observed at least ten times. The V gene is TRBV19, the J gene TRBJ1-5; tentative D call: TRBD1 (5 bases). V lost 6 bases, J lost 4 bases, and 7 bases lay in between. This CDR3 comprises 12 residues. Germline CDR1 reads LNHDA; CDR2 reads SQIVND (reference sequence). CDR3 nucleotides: TGTGCCAGTAGGACAGCGAATCAGCCCCAGCATTTT. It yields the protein CASRTANQPQHF.

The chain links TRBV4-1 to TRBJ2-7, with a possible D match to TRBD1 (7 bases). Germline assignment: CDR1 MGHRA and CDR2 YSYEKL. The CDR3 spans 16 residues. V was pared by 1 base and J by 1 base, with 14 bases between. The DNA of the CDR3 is TGCGCCAGCAGCCAAGTGTTCGGGGGACAGTCCTACGAGCAGTACTTC. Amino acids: CASSQVFGGQSYEQYF.

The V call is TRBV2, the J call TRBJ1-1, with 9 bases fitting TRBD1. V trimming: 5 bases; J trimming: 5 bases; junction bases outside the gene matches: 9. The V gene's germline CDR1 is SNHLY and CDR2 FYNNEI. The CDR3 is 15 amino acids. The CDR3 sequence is CASSPRTGVATEAFF. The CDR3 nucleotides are TGTGCCAGCAGTCCGAGGACAGGGGTGGCAACTGAAGCTTTCTTT. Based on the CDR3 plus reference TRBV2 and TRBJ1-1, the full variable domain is EPEVTQTPSHQVTQMGQEVILRCVPISNHLYFYWYRQILGQKVEFLVSFYNNEISEKSEIFDDQFSVERPDGSNFTLKIRSTKLEDSAMYFCASSPRTGVATEAFFGQGTRLTVV.

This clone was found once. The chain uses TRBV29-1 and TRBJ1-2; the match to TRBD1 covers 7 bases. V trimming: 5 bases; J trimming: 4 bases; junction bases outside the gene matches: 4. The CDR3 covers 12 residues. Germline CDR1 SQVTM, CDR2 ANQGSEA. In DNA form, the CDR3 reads TGCAGCGTTTCCGGGACAGCCTATGGCTACACCTTC. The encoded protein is CSVSGTAYGYTF. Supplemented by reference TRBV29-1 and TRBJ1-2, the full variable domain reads SAVISQKPSRDICQRGTSLTIQCQVDSQVTMMFWYRQQPGQSLTLIATANQGSEATYESGFVIDKFPISRPNLTFSTLTVSNMSPEDSSIYLCSVSGTAYGYTFGSGTRLTVV.

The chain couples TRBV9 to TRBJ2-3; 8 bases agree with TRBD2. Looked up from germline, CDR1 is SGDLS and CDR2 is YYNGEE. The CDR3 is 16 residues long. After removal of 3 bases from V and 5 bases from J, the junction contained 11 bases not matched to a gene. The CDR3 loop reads CASSASGTRKLDTQYF. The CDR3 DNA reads TGTGCCAGCAGCGCTTCCGGGACTAGAAAGTTAGATACGCAGTATTTT.

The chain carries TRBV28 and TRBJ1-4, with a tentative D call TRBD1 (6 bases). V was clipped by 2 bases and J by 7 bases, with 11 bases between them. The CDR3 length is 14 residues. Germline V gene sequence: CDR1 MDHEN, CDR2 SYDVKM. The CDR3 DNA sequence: TGTGCCAGCAGTTTACAGGGGCTAGCTGAAAAACTGTTTTTT. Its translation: CASSLQGLAEKLFF.

CDR3 region: CASSLDLSFYNSPLHF. The CDR3 DNA is TGTGCCAGCAGCTTAGACCTATCCTTCTATAATTCACCCCTCCACTTT. The rearrangement joins TRBV11-2 to TRBJ1-6, with D uncertain. The germline CDR1 and CDR2 sequences are SGHAT and FQNNGV. Trimming cost V 0 bases and J 3 bases, with 9 bases left between them. The CDR3 extends over 16 amino acids.

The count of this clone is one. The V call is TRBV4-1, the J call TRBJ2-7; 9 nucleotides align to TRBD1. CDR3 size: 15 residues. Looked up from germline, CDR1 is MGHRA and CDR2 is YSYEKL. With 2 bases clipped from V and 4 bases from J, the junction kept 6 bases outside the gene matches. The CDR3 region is CASSQTGQGPYEQYF. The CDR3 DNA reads TGCGCCAGCAGCCAAACCGGACAGGGGCCTTACGAGCAGTACTTC.

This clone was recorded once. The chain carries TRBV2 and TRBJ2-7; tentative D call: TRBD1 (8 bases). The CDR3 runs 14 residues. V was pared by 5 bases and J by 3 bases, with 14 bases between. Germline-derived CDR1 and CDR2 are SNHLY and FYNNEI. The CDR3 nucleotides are TGTGCCAGCAGTTCACAGGGGGAGGGCTACGAGCAGTACTTC. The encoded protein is CASSSQGEGYEQYF.

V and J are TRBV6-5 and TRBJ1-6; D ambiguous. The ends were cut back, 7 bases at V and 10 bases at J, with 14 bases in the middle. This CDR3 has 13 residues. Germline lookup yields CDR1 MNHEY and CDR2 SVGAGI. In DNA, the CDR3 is TGTGCCAGCACTCGGATGGGAGGGTCACCCCTCCACTTT. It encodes CASTRMGGSPLHF.

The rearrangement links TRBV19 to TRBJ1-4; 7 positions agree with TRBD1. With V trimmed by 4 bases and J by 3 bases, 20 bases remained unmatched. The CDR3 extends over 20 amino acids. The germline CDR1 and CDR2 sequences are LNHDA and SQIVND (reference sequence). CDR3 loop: CASSNGPFNRGPHANEKLFF. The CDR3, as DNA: TGTGCCAGTAGTAACGGCCCTTTTAACAGGGGTCCCCACGCTAATGAAAAACTGTTTTTT.

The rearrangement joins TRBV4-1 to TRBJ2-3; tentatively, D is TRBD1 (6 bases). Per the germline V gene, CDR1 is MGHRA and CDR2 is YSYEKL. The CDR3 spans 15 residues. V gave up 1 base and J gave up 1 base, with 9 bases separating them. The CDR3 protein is CASSQGRGGTDTQYF. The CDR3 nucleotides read TGCGCCAGCAGCCAAGGCAGGGGTGGCACAGATACGCAGTATTTT.

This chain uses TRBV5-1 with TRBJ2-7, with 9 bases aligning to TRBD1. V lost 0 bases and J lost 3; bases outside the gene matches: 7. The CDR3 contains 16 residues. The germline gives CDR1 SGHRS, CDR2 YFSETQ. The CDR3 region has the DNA TGCGCCAGCAGCTTGGATGCTGGGACAGGGCTCTACGAGCAGTACTTC. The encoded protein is CASSLDAGTGLYEQYF. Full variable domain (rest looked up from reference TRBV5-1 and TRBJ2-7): KAGVTQTPRYLIKTRGQQVTLSCSPISGHRSVSWYQQTPGQGLQFLFEYFSETQRNKGNFPGRFSGRQFSNSRSEMNVSTLELGDSALYLCASSLDAGTGLYEQYFGPGTRLTVT.

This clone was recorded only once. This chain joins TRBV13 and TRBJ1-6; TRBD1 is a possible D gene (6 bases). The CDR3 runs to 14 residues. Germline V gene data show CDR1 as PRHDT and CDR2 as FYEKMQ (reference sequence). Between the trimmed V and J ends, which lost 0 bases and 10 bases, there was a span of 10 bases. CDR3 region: CASSLGGGYSPLHF. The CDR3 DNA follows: TGTGCCAGCAGCTTAGGAGGGGGATACTCACCCCTCCACTTT.

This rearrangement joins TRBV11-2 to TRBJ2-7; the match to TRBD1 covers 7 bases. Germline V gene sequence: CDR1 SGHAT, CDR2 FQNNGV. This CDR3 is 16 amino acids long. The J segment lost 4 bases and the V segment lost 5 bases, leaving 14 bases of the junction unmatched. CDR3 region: CASSPRLTGSLYEQYF. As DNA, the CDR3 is TGTGCCAGCAGCCCCCGGTTGACAGGGTCTCTGTACGAGCAGTACTTC.